This entry features one TCR beta chain sequence. No antigen is known for it. This entry is derived from a study of identical twins. Study results and caveats: Models predicted too little out-of-frame TCR alpha sharing in monozygotic twins.

From germline, CDR1 is MNHEY and CDR2 SVGEGT. V lost 8 bases and J 3 bases, leaving 25 bases between the germline ends. The CDR3 totals 17 residues. MiXCR was run by TCRdb on the 5' RACE reads, yielding one entry per CDR3 protein. The sample includes some 500,000 distinct CDR3 sequences, roughly 9.5% of them seen just once. The same sample was also studied in work on yellow fever vaccine responses in identical twins.

V usage is TRBV6-2 or TRBV6-3 and J usage is TRBJ2-5, with a possible D match to TRBD1 (6 bases). Sequences were obtained from PBMCs. The origin of this receptor is a woman aged 18 to 35 in good health. The CDR3 coding sequence is TGTGCCAGCGCTTGGGAAACCACGGAGAAGGGGGAAGAGACCCAGTACTTC. This gives the protein CASAWETTEKGEETQYF.